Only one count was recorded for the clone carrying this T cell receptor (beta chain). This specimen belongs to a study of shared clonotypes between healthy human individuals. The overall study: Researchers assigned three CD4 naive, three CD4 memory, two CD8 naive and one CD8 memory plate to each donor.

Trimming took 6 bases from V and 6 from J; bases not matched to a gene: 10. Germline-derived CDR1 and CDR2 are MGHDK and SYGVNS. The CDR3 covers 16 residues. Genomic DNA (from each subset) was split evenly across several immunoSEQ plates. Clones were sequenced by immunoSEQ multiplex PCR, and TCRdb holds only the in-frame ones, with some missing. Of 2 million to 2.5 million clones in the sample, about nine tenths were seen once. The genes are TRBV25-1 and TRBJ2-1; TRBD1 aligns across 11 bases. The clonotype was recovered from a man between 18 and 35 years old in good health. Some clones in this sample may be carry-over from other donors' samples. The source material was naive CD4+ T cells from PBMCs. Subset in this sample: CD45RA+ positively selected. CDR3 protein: CASRPTGTGGRNEQFF. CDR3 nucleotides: TGTGCCAGCAGACCTACCGGGACAGGGGGACGCAATGAGCAGTTCTTC.